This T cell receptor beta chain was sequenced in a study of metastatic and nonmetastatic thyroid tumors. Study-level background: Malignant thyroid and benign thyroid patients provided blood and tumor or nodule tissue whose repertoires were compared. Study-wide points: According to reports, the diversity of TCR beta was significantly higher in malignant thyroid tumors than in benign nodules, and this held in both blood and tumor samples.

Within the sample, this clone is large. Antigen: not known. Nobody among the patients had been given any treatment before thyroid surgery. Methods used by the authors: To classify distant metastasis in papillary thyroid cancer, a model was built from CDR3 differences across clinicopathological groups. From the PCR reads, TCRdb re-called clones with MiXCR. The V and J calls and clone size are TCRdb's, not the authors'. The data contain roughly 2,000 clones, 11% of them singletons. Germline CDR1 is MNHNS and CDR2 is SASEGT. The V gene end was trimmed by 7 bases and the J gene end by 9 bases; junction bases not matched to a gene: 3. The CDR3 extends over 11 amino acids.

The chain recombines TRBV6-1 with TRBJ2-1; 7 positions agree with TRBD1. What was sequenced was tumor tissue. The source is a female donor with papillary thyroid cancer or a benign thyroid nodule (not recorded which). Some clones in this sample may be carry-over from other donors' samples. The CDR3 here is CASTGQVEQFF. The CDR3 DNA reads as TGTGCCAGCACCGGACAGGTTGAGCAGTTCTTC.